This T cell receptor beta chain was obtained from a study of shared clonotypes between healthy human individuals. The V end lost 2 bases, the J end lost 3 bases, and 10 bases lay between the germline ends. Germline values: CDR1 MNHNY, CDR2 SVGAGI (reference sequence). The CDR3 contains 15 residues. Sequencing was performed with immunoSEQ multiplex PCR; in TCRdb, only in-frame clones are kept and a portion is missing. The sample has roughly 490,000 clones; around 79% are singletons. The specimen was PBMCs. The chain is built from TRBV6-6 and TRBJ1-4, with D unresolved. The TCR sequence derives from a woman between 40 and 55 years old in good health. Some clones in this sample may be carry-over from other donors' samples. The CDR3 here is CASSYGPAANEKLFF. The CDR3 DNA sequence: TGTGCCAGCAGTTACGGGCCGGCTGCTAATGAAAAACTGTTTTTT.